This TCR beta chain appears in the sequencing data of a study of T cell responses to AZD1222 COVID-19 vaccine. Profiled with immunoSEQ multiplex PCR; TCRdb holds only in-frame clones, not every one. The data contain about 120,000 clones, about 87% of them singletons. A note on this clone: Its specificity is unknown.

Germline V lookup: CDR1 KGHSH, CDR2 LQKENI. V lost 4 bases and J lost 0, with 12 bases in between. This CDR3 has 15 amino acids. Study results and limitations: Receipt of two AZD1222 doses was followed by a rise in Spike-specific TCR breadth and depth. At baseline, seropositivity was found in only a handful of AZD1222 recipients.

This TCR was sampled from an adult in good health. The sample was peripheral blood, taken on day 0 of AZD1222 vaccination. V is TRBV18 and J is TRBJ1-1; D possibly corresponds to TRBD1 (6 bases). CDR3 in DNA: TGTGCCAGCTCACGGGGGGCTGTTATGAACACTGAAGCTTTCTTT. Its translation is CASSRGAVMNTEAFF. The whole variable domain, remainder taken from reference TRBV18 and TRBJ1-1, is NAGVMQNPRHLVRRRGQEARLRCSPMKGHSHVYWYRQLPEEGLKFMVYLQKENIIDESGMPKERFSAEFPKEGPSILRIQQVVRGDSAAYFCASSRGAVMNTEAFFGQGTRLTVV.